This T cell receptor (beta chain) is from a study of cytomegalovirus exposure and HLA in healthy donors. The donors were members of the validation cohort comprising some 130 subjects, separate from the approximately 710-subject first cohort. Profiling relied on immunoSEQ multiplex PCR, and the TCRdb table lists in-frame clones only, not all of them. Among around 61,000 clones, about 91% were seen once, and the ten largest hold less than 6%. This sequence was found in a man aged 18 to 29 in good health and CMV-seropositive. The sequencing input was PBMCs.

CDR3 coding DNA: TGTGCCAGCAGTAGACAGGGGGGGTACACTGAAGCTTTCTTT. Translated, it gives CASSRQGGYTEAFF. The V gene is TRBV25-1, the J gene TRBJ1-1; 9 bases line up with TRBD1. V lost 5 bases to trimming and J lost 3 bases; unmatched junction nucleotides: 4. The germline V gene has CDR1 MGHDK and CDR2 SYGVNS. The CDR3 extends over 14 amino acids.